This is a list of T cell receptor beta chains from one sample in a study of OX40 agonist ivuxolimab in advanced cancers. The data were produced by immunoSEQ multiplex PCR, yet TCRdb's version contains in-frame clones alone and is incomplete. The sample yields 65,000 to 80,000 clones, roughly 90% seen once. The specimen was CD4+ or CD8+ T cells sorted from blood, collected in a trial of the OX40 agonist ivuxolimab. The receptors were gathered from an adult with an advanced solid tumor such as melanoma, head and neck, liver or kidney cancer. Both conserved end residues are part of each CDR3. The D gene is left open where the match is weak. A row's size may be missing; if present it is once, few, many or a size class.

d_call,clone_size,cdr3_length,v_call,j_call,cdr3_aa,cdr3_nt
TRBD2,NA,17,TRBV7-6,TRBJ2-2,CASSLVVSGRGTGELFF,TGTGCCAGCAGCTTAGTAGTTAGCGGGAGAGGGACCGGGGAGCTGTTTTTT
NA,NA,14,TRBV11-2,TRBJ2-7,CASRGGLRSGEQYF,TGTGCCAGCAGAGGTGGACTACGCTCGGGGGAGCAGTACTTC
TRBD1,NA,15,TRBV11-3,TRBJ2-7,CASSLGGTGAYEQYF,TGTGCCAGCAGCTTAGGCGGGACAGGTGCCTACGAGCAGTACTTC
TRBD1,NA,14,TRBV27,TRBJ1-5,CASWGQGIGQPQHF,TGTGCCAGCTGGGGACAGGGGATCGGGCAGCCCCAGCATTTT
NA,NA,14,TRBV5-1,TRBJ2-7,CASSLGGATYEQYF,TGCGCCAGCAGCTTGGGAGGGGCTACCTACGAGCAGTACTTC
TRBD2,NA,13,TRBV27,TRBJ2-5,CASSSWGGETQYF,TGTGCCAGCAGTTCATGGGGGGGAGAGACCCAGTACTTC
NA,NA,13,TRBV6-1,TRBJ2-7,CASSEGGPYEQYF,TGTGCCAGCAGTGAGGGGGGACCCTACGAGCAGTACTTC
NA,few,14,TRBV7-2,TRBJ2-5,CASSPSVGEETQYF,TGTGCCAGCAGCCCCAGCGTAGGGGAGGAGACCCAGTACTTC
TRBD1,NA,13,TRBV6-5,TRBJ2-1,CASRRTGESTQFF,TGTGCCAGCAGGAGAACAGGGGAAAGTACGCAGTTCTTC
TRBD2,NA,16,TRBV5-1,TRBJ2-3,CASSGLAGVSTDTQYF,TGCGCCAGCAGCGGACTAGCGGGAGTTAGTACAGATACGCAGTATTTT
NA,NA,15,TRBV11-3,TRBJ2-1,CASSFDGEFYNEQFF,TGTGCCAGCAGCTTTGACGGGGAATTTTACAATGAGCAGTTCTTC
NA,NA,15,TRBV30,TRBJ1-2,CAWSPGATWPYGYTF,TGTGCCTGGAGTCCCGGTGCTACCTGGCCCTATGGCTACACCTTC
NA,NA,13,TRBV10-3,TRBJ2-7,CAIGGIRTYEQYF,TGTGCCATCGGGGGCATACGCACCTACGAGCAGTACTTC
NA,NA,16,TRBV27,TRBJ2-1,CASSPPPGPRVYEQFF,TGTGCCAGCAGTCCACCTCCGGGACCCAGGGTGTATGAGCAGTTCTTC
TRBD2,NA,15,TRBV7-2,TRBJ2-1,CASTLKTGGGNEQFF,TGTGCCAGCACCCTAAAGACCGGGGGGGGCAATGAGCAGTTCTTC
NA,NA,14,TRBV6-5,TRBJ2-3,CASSPGTGSGTQYF,TGTGCCAGCAGTCCCGGGACCGGCAGTGGTACGCAGTATTTT
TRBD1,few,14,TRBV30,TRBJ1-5,CAWSIDRVGQPQHF,TGTGCCTGGAGTATTGACAGGGTCGGCCAGCCCCAGCATTTT
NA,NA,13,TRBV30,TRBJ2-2,CAWSYRDTGELFF,TGTGCCTGGAGTTATAGGGACACCGGGGAGCTGTTTTTT
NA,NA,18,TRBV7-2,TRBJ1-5,CASSLAPGSKDSNQPQHF,TGTGCCAGCAGCTTAGCCCCAGGGTCCAAAGATAGCAATCAGCCCCAGCATTTT
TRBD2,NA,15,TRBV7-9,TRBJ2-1,CASSLPSGRHNEQFF,TGTGCCAGCAGCTTACCAAGCGGGAGGCATAATGAGCAGTTCTTC
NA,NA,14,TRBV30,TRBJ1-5,CAWSASGGNQPQHF,TGTGCCTGGAGTGCCTCTGGGGGTAATCAGCCCCAGCATTTT
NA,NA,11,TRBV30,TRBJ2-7,CAWEQSYEQYF,TGTGCCTGGGAGCAGTCCTACGAGCAGTACTTC
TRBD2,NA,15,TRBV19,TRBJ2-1,CASSIGLAGRDEQFF,TGTGCCAGTAGTATAGGCCTAGCGGGCCGCGATGAGCAGTTCTTC
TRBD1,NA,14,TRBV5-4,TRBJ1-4,CASSTGQGNEKLFF,TGTGCCAGCAGCACCGGACAGGGGAATGAAAAACTGTTTTTT
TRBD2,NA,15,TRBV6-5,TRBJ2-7,CASSSGTSEPYEQYF,TGTGCCAGCAGTTCCGGGACTAGCGAGCCTTACGAGCAGTACTTC
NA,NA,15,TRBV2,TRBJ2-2,CASRLTGGGTGELFF,TGTGCCAGCAGGCTCACAGGGGGAGGGACCGGGGAGCTGTTTTTT
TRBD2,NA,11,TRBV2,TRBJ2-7,CAAGGAYEQYF,TGTGCCGCGGGAGGTGCCTACGAGCAGTACTTC
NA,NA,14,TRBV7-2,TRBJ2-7,CASSLMGVSYEQYF,TGTGCCAGCAGCTTAATGGGGGTAAGCTACGAGCAGTACTTC
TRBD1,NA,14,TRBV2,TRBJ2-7,CASSVTGIAYEQYF,TGTGCCAGCAGCGTGACAGGGATAGCCTACGAGCAGTACTTC
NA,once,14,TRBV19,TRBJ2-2,CASRRVGDTGELFF,TGTGCCAGTAGGAGGGTGGGAGACACCGGGGAGCTGTTTTTT
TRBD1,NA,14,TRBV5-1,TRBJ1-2,CASSHVGTDYGYTF,TGCGCCAGCAGCCATGTCGGGACAGACTATGGCTACACCTTC
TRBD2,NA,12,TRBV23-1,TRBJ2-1,CASSQRGLVLIF,TGCGCCAGCAGTCAACGGGGACTAGTTTTAATCTTC